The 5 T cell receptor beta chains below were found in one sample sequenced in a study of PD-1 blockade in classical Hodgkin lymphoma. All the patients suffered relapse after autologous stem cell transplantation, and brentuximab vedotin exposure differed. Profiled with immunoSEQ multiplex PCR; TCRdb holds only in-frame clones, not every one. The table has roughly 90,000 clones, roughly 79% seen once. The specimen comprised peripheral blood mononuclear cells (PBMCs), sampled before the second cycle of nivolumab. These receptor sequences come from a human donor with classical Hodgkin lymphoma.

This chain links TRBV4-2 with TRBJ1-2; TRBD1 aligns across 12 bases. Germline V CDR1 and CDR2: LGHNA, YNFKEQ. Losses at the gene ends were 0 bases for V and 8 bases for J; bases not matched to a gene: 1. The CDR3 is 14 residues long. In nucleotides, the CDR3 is TGTGCCAGCAGCCAAGATGGGACAGGGGGCGGCTACACCTTC. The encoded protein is CASSQDGTGGGYTF.

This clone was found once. In DNA, the CDR3 is TGTGCCAGCAGCTTGGGGACAGGGTTTCTAGAGCAGTACTTC. Protein product: CASSLGTGFLEQYF. This chain joins TRBV7-2 and TRBJ2-7, with 9 bases fitting TRBD1. The CDR3 covers 14 residues. Germline trimming cut 3 bases from V and 7 bases from J; bases unmatched to any gene: 7. Germline CDR1 reads SGHTA; CDR2 reads FQGNSA.

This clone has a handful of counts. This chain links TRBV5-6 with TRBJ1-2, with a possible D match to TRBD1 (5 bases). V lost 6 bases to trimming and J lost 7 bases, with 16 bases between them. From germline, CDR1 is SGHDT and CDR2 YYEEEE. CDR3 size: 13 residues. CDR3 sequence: CASTPVGRGGYTF. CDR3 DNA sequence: TGTGCCAGCACCCCGGTGGGGCGGGGTGGCTACACCTTC.

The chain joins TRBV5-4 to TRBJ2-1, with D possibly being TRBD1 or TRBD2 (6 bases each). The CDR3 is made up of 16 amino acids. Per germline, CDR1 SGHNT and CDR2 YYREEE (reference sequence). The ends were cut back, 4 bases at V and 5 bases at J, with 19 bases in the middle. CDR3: CASSARERGSHNEQFF. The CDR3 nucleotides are TGTGCCAGCAGCGCCCGGGAGAGGGGGAGTCACAATGAGCAGTTCTTC.

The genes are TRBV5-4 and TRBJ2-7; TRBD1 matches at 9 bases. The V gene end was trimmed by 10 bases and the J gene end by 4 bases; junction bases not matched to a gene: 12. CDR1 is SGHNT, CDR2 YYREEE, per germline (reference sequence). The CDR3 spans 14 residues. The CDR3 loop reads CAVYQQGAVYEQYF. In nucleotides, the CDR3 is TGTGCCGTCTACCAACAGGGGGCGGTTTACGAGCAGTACTTC.